The TCR beta chain described here comes from a study of cytomegalovirus exposure and HLA in healthy donors. At the level of the study: In an early release, HLA-typed donors contributed tens of millions of unique TCR sequences.

The V gene's germline CDR1 is MNHNS and CDR2 SASEGT. The CDR3 loop spans 13 amino acids. V lost 8 bases, J lost 2 bases, and 13 bases lay in between. Donors showed nominal health when sampled, although they likely had unrecorded immune exposures. It was with 60 Vbeta and 13 Jbeta primers that the PCR ran. Method: immunoSEQ multiplex PCR; TCRdb's copy keeps in-frame clones and lacks some. The data show about 150,000 clones, about 80% seen once. To note about this clone: Other DNA sequences of this sample code for an identical CDR3.

The V and J genes are TRBV6-1 and TRBJ2-7; D perhaps matches TRBD2 (5 bases). Sequenced: PBMCs. The TCR originated in a man younger than 45 in good health and CMV-seropositive. The CDR3 nucleotides are TGTGCCAGCGGAGCGGACGGAGCCTACGAGCAGTACTTC. Translating it yields CASGADGAYEQYF.